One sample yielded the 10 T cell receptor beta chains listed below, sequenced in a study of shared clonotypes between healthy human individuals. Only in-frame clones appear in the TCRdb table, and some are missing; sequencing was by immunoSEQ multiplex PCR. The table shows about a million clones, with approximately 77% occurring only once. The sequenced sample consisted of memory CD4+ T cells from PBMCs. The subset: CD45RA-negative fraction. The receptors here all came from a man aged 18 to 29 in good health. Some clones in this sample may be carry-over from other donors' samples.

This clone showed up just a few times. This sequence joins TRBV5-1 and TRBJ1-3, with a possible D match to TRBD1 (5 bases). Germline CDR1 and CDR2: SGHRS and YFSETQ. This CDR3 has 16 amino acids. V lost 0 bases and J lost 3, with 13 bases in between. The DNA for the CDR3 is TGCGCCAGCAGCTTGGGTGAAAGGACAAGTGGAAACACCATATATTTT. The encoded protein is CASSLGERTSGNTIYF.

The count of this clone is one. CDR3 coding DNA: TGTGCCAGCAGCCCAACCGGGACGGGAGCTTTCTTT. Its translation: CASSPTGTGAFF. This chain connects TRBV14 to TRBJ1-1, with a possible D match to TRBD1 (5 bases). Germline V gives CDR1 SGHDN, CDR2 FVKESK. The CDR3 spans 12 residues. V lost 4 bases and J 10 bases, leaving 13 bases between the germline ends.

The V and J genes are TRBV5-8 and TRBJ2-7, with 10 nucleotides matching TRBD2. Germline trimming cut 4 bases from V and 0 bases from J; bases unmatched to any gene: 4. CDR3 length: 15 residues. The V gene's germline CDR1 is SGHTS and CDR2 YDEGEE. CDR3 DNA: TGTGCCAGCAGCCGAGCGGGGGGGAGCTCCTACGAGCAGTACTTC. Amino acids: CASSRAGGSSYEQYF.

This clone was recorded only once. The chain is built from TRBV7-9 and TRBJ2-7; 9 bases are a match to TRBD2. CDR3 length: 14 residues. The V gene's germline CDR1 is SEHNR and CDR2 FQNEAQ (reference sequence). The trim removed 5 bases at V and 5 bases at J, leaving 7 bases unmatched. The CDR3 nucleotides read TGTGCCAGCAGCGGACTAGCGAGACCTGACGAGCAGTACTTC. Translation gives CASSGLARPDEQYF.

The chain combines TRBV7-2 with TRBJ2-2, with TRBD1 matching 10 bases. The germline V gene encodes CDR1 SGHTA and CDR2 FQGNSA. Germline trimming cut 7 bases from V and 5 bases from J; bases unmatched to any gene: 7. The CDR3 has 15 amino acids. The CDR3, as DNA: TGTGCCAGCACCCTCAGGACAGGGGGAACCGGGGAGCTGTTTTTT. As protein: CASTLRTGGTGELFF.

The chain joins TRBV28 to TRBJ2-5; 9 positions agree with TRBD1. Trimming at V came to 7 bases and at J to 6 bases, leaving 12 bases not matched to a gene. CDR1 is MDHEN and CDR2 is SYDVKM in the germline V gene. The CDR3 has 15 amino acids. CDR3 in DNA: TGTGCCAGCACACCCGGGACAGGGAGAGAGAAGACCCAGTACTTC. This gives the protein CASTPGTGREKTQYF.

The CDR3 loop is CASSEREGRTQYF. The CDR3 DNA sequence: TGTGCCAGCAGTGAAAGGGAGGGGAGGACCCAGTACTTC. This chain links TRBV6-1 with TRBJ2-5; TRBD2 aligns across 7 bases. Trimming removed 2 bases from V and 7 bases from J; junction bases left unmatched: 4. The CDR3 loop spans 13 amino acids. CDR1 is MNHNS, CDR2 SASEGT, per germline.

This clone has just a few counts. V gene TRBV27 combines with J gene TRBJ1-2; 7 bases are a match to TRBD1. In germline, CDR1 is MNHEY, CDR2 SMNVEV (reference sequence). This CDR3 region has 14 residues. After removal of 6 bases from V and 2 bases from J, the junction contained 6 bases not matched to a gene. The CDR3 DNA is TGTGCCAGCAGCAACACAGGGGAGAACTATGGCTACACCTTC. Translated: CASSNTGENYGYTF.

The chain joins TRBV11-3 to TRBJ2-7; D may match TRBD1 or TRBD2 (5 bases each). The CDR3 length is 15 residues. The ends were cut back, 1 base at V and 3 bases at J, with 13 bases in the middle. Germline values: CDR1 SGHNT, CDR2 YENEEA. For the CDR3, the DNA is TGTGCCAGCAGCTTAGCACCGGGGCGAAACTACGAGCAGTACTTC. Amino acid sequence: CASSLAPGRNYEQYF.

The CDR3 region has the DNA TGTGCCAGCAGGGCCCGCTCCTACAATGAGCAGTTCTTC. It translates to CASRARSYNEQFF. This sequence joins TRBV6-1 and TRBJ2-1; no reliable D call. With 6 bases removed from V and 0 bases from J, the gap between germline ends came to 6 bases. This CDR3 comprises 13 residues. Germline loops: CDR1 MNHNS, CDR2 SASEGT.